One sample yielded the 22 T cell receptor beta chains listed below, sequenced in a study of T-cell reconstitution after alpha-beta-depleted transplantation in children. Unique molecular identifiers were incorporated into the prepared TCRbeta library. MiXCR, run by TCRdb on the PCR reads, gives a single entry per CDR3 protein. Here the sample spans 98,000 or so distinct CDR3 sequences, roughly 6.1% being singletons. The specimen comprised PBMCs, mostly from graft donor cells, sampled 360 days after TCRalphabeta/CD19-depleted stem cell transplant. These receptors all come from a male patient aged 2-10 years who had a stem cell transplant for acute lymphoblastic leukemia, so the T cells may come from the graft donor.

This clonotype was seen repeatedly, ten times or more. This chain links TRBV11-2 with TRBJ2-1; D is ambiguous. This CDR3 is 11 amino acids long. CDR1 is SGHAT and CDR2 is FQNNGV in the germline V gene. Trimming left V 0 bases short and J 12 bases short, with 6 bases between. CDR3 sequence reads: CASSLEHGQFF. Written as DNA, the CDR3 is TGTGCCAGCAGCTTAGAACACGGGCAGTTCTTC.

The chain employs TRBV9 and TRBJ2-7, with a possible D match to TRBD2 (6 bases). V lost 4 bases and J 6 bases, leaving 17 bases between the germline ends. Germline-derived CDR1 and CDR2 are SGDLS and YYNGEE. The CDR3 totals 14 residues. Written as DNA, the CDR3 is TGTGCCAGCAGCCCGCGGACTATTGGCCGCGAGCAGTACTTC. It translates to CASSPRTIGREQYF.

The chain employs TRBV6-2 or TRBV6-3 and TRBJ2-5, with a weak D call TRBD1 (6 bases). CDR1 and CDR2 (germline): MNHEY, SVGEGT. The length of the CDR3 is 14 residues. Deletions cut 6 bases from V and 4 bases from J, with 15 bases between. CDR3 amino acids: CASSLFRGPETQYF. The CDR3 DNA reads TGTGCCAGCAGCCTGTTCAGGGGTCCAGAGACCCAGTACTTC.

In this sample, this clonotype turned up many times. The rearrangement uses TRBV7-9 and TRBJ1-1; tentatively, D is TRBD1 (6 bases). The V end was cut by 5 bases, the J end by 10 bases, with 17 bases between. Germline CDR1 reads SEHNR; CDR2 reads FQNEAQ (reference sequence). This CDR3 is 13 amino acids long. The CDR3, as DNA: TGTGCCAGCAGCCAGGCCTCCGGGGGCGCAGCTTTCTTT. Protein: CASSQASGGAAFF.

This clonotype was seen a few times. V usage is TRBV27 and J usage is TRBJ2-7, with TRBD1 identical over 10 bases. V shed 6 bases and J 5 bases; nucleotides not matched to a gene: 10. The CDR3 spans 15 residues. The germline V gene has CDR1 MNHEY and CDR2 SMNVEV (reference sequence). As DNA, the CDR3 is TGTGCCAGCAGGGTACCGGGACAGGGGTTCCACGAGCAGTACTTC. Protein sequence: CASRVPGQGFHEQYF.

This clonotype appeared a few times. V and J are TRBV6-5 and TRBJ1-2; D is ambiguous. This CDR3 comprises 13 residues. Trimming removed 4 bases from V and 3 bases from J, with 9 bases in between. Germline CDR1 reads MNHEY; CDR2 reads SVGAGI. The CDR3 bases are TGTGCCAGCAGTTCCCGTTGGGACTATGGCTACACCTTC. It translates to CASSSRWDYGYTF.

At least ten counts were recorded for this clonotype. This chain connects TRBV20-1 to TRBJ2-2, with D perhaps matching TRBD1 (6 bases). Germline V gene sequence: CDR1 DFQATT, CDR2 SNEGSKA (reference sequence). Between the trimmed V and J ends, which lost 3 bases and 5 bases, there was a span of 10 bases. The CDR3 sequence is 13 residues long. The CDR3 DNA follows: TGCAGTGCTAGGGACAGTACAACCGGGGAGCTGTTTTTT. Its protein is CSARDSTTGELFF.

CDR3 amino acids: CASSYPGSGSYEQYF. The CDR3 DNA is TGTGCCAGCAGTTACCCGGGTAGCGGCTCCTACGAGCAGTACTTC. The rearrangement links TRBV6-2 or TRBV6-3 to TRBJ2-7; D may be TRBD2 (6 bases). This CDR3 spans 15 amino acids. Trimming removed 2 bases at V and 0 bases at J, with 11 bases between. Looked up from germline, CDR1 is MNHEY and CDR2 is SVGEGT.

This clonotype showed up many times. CDR3 amino acids: CASRTSGRRTYNEQFF. Here the CDR3 DNA reads TGTGCCAGCCGGACTAGCGGGAGGAGGACCTACAATGAGCAGTTCTTC. This sequence joins TRBV7-9 and TRBJ2-1; 14 bases fit TRBD2. This CDR3 spans 16 amino acids. V lost 8 bases and J lost 2; bases outside the gene matches: 5. Germline V gives CDR1 SEHNR, CDR2 FQNEAQ (reference sequence). Based on the CDR3 plus reference TRBV7-9 and TRBJ2-1, the full variable domain is DTGVSQNPRHKITKRGQNVTFRCDPISEHNRLYWYRQTLGQGPEFLTYFQNEAQLEKSRLLSDRFSAERPKGSFSTLEIQRTEQGDSAMYLCASRTSGRRTYNEQFFGPGTRLTVL.

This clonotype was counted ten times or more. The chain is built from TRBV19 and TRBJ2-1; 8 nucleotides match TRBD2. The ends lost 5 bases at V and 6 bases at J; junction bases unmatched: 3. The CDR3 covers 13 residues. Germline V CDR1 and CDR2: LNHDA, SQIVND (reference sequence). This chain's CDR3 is CASSRGGANEQFF. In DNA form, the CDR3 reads TGTGCCAGTAGTCGGGGGGGTGCCAATGAGCAGTTCTTC.

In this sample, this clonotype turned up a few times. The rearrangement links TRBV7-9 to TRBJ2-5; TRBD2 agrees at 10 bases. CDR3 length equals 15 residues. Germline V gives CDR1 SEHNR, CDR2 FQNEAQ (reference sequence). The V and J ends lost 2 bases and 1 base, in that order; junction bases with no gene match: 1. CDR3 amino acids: CASSLTSGIQETQYF. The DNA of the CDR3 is TGTGCCAGCAGCTTAACTAGCGGGATCCAAGAGACCCAGTACTTC.

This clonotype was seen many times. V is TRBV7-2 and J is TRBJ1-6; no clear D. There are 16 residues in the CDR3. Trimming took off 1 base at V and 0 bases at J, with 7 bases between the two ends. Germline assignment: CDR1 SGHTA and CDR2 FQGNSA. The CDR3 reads CASSLERSSYNSPLHF. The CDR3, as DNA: TGTGCCAGCAGCTTAGAACGGAGCTCCTATAATTCACCCCTCCACTTT. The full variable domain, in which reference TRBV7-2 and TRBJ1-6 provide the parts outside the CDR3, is GAGVSQSPSNKVTEKGKDVELRCDPISGHTALYWYRQSLGQGLEFLIYFQGNSAPDKSGLPSDRFSAERTGGSVSTLTIQRTQQEDSAVYLCASSLERSSYNSPLHFGNGTRLTVT.

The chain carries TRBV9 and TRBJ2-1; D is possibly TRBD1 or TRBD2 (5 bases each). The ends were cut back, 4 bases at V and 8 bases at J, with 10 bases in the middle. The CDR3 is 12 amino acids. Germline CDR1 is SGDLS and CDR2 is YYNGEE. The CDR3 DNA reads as TGTGCCAGCAGCATTCAGGGACATGAGCAGTTCTTC. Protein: CASSIQGHEQFF.

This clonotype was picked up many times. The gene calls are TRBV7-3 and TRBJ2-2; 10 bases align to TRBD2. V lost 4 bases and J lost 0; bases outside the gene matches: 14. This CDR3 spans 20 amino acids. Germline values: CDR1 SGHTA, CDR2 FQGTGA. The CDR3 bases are TGTGCCAGCAGCTCAACCCTTCTAGCGGGAGTCCCCGCGAACACCGGGGAGCTGTTTTTT. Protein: CASSSTLLAGVPANTGELFF.

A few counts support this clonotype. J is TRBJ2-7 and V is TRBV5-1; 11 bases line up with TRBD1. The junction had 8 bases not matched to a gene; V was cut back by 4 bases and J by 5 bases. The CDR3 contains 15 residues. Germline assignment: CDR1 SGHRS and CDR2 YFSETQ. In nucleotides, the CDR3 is TGCGCCAGCAGCAGTTCTCCGGGACAGGGGGACGAGCAGTACTTC. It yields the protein CASSSSPGQGDEQYF.

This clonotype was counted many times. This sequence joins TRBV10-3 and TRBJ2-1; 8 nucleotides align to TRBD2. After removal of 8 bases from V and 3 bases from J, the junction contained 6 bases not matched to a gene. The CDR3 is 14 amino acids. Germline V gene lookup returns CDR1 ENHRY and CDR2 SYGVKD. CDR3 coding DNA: TGTGCCATCTGGGATAGCGGGGACTACAATGAGCAGTTCTTC. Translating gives CAIWDSGDYNEQFF.

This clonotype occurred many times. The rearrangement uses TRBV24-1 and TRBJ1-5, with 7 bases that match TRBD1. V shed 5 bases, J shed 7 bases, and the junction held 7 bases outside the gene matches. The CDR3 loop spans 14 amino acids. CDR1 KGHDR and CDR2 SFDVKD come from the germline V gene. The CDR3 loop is CATSGRQGSQPQHF. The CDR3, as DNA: TGTGCCACCAGTGGGAGACAGGGAAGCCAGCCCCAGCATTTT.

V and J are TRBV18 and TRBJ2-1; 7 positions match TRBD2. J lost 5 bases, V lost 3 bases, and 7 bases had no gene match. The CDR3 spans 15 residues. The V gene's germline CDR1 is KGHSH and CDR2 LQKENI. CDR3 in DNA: TGTGCCAGCTCACCTCTGGGTAGCGGGCACAATGAGCAGTTCTTC. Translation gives CASSPLGSGHNEQFF.

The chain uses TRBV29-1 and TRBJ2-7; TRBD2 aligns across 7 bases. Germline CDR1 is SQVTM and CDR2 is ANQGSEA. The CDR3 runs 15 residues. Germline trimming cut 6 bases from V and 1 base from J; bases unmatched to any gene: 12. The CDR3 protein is CSVSRHWRGSYEQYF. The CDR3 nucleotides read TGCAGCGTATCCCGACATTGGCGGGGGTCCTACGAGCAGTACTTC.

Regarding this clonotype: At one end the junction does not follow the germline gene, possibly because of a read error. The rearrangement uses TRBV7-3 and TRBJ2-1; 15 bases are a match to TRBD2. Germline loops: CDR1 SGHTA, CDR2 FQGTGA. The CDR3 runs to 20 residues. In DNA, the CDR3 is TGTGCCAGCAGCGTAACCGGGACTAGCGGGAGGTCGAGCTCCTACAATGAGCAGTTCTTC. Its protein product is CASSVTGTSGRSSSYNEQFF. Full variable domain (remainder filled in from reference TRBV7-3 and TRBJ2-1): GAGVSQTPSNKVTEKGKYVELRCDPISGHTALYWYRQSLGQGPEFLIYFQGTGAADDSGLPNDRFFAVRPEGSVSTLKIQRTERGDSAVYLCASSVTGTSGRSSSYNEQFFGPGTRLTVL.

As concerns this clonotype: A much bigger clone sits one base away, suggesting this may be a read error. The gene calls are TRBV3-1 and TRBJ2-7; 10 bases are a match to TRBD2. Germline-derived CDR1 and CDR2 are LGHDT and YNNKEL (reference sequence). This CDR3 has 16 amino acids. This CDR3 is CASSLGTSVTRREHYF. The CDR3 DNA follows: TGTGCCAGCAGCCTCGGGACTAGCGTCACTCGAAGGGAGCACTACTTC.

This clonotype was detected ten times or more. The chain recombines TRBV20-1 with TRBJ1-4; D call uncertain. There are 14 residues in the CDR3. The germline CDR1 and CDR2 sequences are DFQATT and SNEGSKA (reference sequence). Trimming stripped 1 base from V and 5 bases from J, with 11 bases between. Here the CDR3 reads CSARVGGTNEKLFF. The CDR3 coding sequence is TGCAGTGCTAGAGTTGGAGGAACAAATGAAAAACTGTTTTTT.